This T cell receptor (beta chain) was sequenced during a study of CD8 T cells in ankylosing spondylitis. Study-wide points: Blood of patients with ankylosing spondylitis appeared to be characterized by a TCR beta motif of several highly homologous variants.

5'-RACE, quantitative and with molecular barcodes, yielded the TCR beta libraries. TCRdb fed the 5' RACE reads into MiXCR, producing one record per CDR3 protein. The sample holds 700,000 or so distinct CDR3 sequences, 15% to 20% seen once. A note on this clonotype: What it binds is unknown.

The V gene end was trimmed by 9 bases and the J gene end by 9 bases; junction bases not matched to a gene: 6. The length of the CDR3 is 11 residues. The V gene's germline CDR1 is LNHDA and CDR2 SQIVND (reference sequence). This chain links TRBV19 with TRBJ2-3; TRBD2 matches at 7 bases. Sequencing was performed on blood, either unsorted or a sorted T cell fraction (not recorded which). This clonotype was sampled from a male donor with ankylosing spondylitis. CDR3 in DNA: TGTGCCAGCACCGTGGGGGGGACGCAGTATTTT. Protein sequence: CASTVGGTQYF.